A selection of T cell receptor beta chains follows, all from one sample in a study of identifying expanded T cells in peripheral blood. Assay used: immunoSEQ multiplex PCR; TCRdb lists only in-frame clones, some missing. The top ten hold 3% to 3.5% of the sample, which has 100,000 to 150,000 clones, approximately 80% seen once. Sequencing was carried out using blood. Receptors originate from a person aged 18 to 75 in good health. The CDR3 runs from the conserved cysteine through the conserved F or W. D genes are given only for firm matches. Expanded clones get a size class; other rows say once, few or many, or leave the size out.

TRBJ2-1 TRBV9 TRBD1 . CASSVRQGVNYNEQFF TGTGCCAGCAGCGTCAGACAGGGGGTTAACTACAATGAGCAGTTCTTC
TRBJ1-2 TRBV19 TRBD1 . CASSPQGQGQYGYTF TGTGCCAGTAGCCCCCAGGGACAGGGCCAATATGGCTACACCTTC
TRBJ1-2 TRBV19 . few CASSTRTEDYGYTF TGTGCCAGTAGTACTCGGACGGAGGACTATGGCTACACCTTC
TRBJ1-3 TRBV11-2 . . CASSPGASGNTIYF TGTGCCAGCAGCCCGGGGGCCTCTGGAAACACCATATATTTT
TRBJ1-2 TRBV27 . . CASSYSGSSNYGYTF TGTGCCAGCAGTTACTCCGGTAGCTCAAACTATGGCTACACCTTC
TRBJ1-3 TRBV7-2 . . CASTRWNTIYF TGTGCCAGCACCAGGTGGAACACCATATATTTT
TRBJ2-2 TRBV4-1 . . CASSQRQGAGELFF TGCGCCAGCAGCCAGAGGCAGGGTGCCGGGGAGCTGTTTTTT
TRBJ1-3 TRBV5-4 . . CASSLSGPGNTIYF TGTGCCAGCAGCTTGAGCGGGCCTGGAAACACCATATATTTT
TRBJ2-3 TRBV2 . few CASRVRGRTDTQYF TGTGCCAGCAGGGTGCGGGGGCGCACAGATACGCAGTATTTT
TRBJ2-5 TRBV4-1 TRBD2 . CASSHPPASPRDYAQETQYF TGCGCCAGCAGCCACCCACCGGCAAGTCCCCGGGACTACGCCCAAGAGACCCAGTACTTC
TRBJ2-4 TRBV14 . . CASSQDLGGAAKNIQYF TGTGCCAGCAGCCAAGATCTTGGGGGGGCAGCCAAAAACATTCAGTACTTC
TRBJ1-2 TRBV29-1 TRBD1 . CSVGQGDYGYTF TGCAGCGTTGGACAGGGAGACTATGGCTACACCTTC
TRBJ1-1 TRBV28 TRBD1 . CASSLGQGLVEVEAFF TGTGCCAGCAGTCTCGGACAGGGATTGGTGGAGGTGGAAGCTTTCTTT
TRBJ1-5 TRBV9 . . CASSVRGSQPQHF TGTGCCAGCAGCGTCCGGGGGAGTCAGCCCCAGCATTTT
TRBJ1-2 TRBV2 . . CASSEEGSLLLLIGYTF TGTGCCAGCAGTGAAGAAGGGTCCCTCCTCCTTCTGATCGGCTACACCTTC
TRBJ2-3 TRBV27 . . CASSPFQGADTQYF TGTGCCAGCAGCCCTTTCCAGGGAGCAGATACGCAGTATTTT
TRBJ1-2 TRBV12-2 . . CASRLWDRGYQPYGYTF TGTGCAAGTCGCTTATGGGACAGGGGCTACCAACCCTATGGCTACACCTTC
TRBJ2-7 TRBV5-3 TRBD1 . CATWGQGTYEQYF TGTGCCACTTGGGGACAGGGGACCTACGAGCAGTACTTC
TRBJ1-5 TRBV4-3 . . CASSRGMEQPQHF TGCGCCAGCAGCCGCGGGATGGAGCAGCCCCAGCATTTT
TRBJ2-7 TRBV6-1 . . CASMMLRDEQYF TGTGCCAGCATGATGCTGCGGGACGAGCAGTACTTC
TRBJ1-5 TRBV15 . . CATSAGVDQPQHF TGTGCCACCAGCGCTGGGGTTGATCAGCCCCAGCATTTT
TRBJ1-1 TRBV5-4 . . CASSFWNTVSTEAFF TGTGCCAGCAGCTTCTGGAACACGGTGAGCACTGAAGCTTTCTTT
TRBJ1-5 TRBV11-2 . once CASSYPAGVNQPQHF TGTGCCAGCAGCTACCCAGCGGGTGTCAATCAGCCCCAGCATTTT
TRBJ1-5 TRBV6-6 TRBD1 . CASSFGQGAGPQHF TGTGCCAGCAGTTTCGGACAGGGGGCAGGGCCCCAGCATTTT
TRBJ1-1 TRBV5-4 . . CASSQGGGYPAGTEAFF TGCGCCAGCAGCCAAGGAGGCGGATACCCGGCTGGCACTGAAGCTTTCTTT
TRBJ1-6 TRBV6-1 TRBD1 . CASSAGGGYNSPLHF TGTGCCAGCAGTGCAGGGGGGGGGTATAATTCACCCCTCCACTTT